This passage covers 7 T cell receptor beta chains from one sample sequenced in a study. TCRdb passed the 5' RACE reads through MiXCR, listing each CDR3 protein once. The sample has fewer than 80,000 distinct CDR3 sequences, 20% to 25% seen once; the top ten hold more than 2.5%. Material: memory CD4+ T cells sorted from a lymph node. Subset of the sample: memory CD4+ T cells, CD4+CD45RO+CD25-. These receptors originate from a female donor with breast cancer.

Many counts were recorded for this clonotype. CDR3 protein: CSARIPGYGELFF. The DNA of the CDR3 is TGCAGTGCTAGGATCCCAGGGTACGGGGAGCTGTTTTTT. The chain uses TRBV20-1 and TRBJ2-2; tentative D call: TRBD1 (5 bases). This CDR3 has 13 residues. V shed 3 bases and J shed 7 bases, with 12 bases lying between them. Germline values: CDR1 DFQATT, CDR2 SNEGSKA (reference sequence).

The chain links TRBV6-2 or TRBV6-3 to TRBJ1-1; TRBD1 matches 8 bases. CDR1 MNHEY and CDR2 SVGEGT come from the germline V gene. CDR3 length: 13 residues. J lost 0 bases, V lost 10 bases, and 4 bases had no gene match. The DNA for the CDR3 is TGTGCCACCCAGGGACAGGTGAACACTGAAGCTTTCTTT. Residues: CATQGQVNTEAFF.

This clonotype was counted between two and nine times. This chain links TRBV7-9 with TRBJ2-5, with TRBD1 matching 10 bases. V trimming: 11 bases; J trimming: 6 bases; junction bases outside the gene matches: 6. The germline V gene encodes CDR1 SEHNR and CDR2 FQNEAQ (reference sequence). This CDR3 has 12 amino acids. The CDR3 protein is CALGQGGKTQYF. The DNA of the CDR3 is TGTGCCCTCGGACAGGGGGGAAAGACCCAGTACTTC. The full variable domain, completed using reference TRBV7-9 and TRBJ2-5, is DTGVSQNPRHKITKRGQNVTFRCDPISEHNRLYWYRQTLGQGPEFLTYFQNEAQLEKSRLLSDRFSAERPKGSFSTLEIQRTEQGDSAMYLCALGQGGKTQYFGPGTRLLVL.

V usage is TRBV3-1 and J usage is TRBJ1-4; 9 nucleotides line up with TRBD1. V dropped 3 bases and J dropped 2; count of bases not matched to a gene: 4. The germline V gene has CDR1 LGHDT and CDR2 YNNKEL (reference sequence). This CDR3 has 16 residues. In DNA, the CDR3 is TGTGCCAGCAGCCAGACAGGGGGGAAGACTAATGAAAAACTGTTTTTT. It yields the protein CASSQTGGKTNEKLFF.

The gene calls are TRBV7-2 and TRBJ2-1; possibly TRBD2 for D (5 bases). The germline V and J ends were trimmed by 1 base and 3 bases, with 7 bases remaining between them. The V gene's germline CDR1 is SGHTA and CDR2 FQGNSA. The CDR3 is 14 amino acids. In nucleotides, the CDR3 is TGTGCCAGCAGCTTAGGAGCGGTCTACAATGAGCAGTTCTTC. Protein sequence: CASSLGAVYNEQFF.

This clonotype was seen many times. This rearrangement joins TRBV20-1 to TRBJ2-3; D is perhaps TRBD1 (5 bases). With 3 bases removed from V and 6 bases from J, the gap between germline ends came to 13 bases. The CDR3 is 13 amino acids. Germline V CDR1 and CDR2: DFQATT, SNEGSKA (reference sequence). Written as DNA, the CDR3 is TGCAGTGCTAGGACAGCCCCCGCGGATACGCAGTATTTT. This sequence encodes CSARTAPADTQYF.

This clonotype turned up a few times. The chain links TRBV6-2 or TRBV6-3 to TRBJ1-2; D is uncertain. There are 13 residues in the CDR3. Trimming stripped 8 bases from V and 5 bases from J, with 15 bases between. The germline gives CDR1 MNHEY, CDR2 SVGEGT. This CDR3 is CASSTGLPYGYTF. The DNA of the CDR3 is TGTGCCAGCTCCACCGGACTGCCATATGGCTACACCTTC.